Below, 14 T cell receptor beta chains from the same sample are listed, as sequenced in a study of cytomegalovirus exposure and HLA in healthy donors. A multiplex PCR was run with 60 Vbeta primers and 13 Jbeta primers. Method: immunoSEQ multiplex PCR; TCRdb's copy keeps in-frame clones and lacks some. The sample includes 80,000 to 100,000 clones, around 68% seen only once; the top ten take 20% to 25%. Sequenced sample: PBMCs. The receptor source for this set is a young man in good health and CMV-seropositive.

The V gene is TRBV5-1, the J gene TRBJ2-1; TRBD2 agrees at 13 bases. The germline V gene encodes CDR1 SGHRS and CDR2 YFSETQ. This CDR3 has 15 amino acids. J lost 6 bases, V lost 1 base, and 1 base had no gene match. CDR3 region: CASSLTSGGANEQFF. For the CDR3, the DNA is TGCGCCAGCAGCTTGACTAGCGGGGGGGCCAATGAGCAGTTCTTC.

The chain employs TRBV2 and TRBJ1-1; TRBD1 might be the D (5 bases). Trimming removed 6 bases from V and 11 bases from J, with 10 bases in between. The CDR3 totals 10 residues. Germline CDR1 reads SNHLY; CDR2 reads FYNNEI. CDR3 protein: CASSAGRAFF. CDR3 nucleotide sequence: TGTGCCAGCAGCGCAGGGCGCGCTTTCTTT.

V and J are TRBV27 and TRBJ2-7, with 12 bases lining up with TRBD1. With V trimmed by 10 bases and J by 7 bases, 11 bases remained unmatched. The V gene's germline CDR1 is MNHEY and CDR2 SMNVEV (reference sequence). The CDR3 consists of 14 residues. The CDR3 loop reads CANPPGDRGHEQYF. The CDR3 coding sequence is TGTGCCAACCCTCCAGGGGACAGGGGGCATGAGCAGTACTTC.

The gene calls are TRBV5-1 and TRBJ2-1; D is ambiguous. Between the trimmed V and J ends, which lost 0 bases and 5 bases, there was a span of 9 bases. The germline V gene has CDR1 SGHRS and CDR2 YFSETQ. The CDR3 covers 14 residues. CDR3 sequence: CASSLDPLDNEQFF. DNA for the CDR3: TGCGCCAGCAGCTTGGATCCTCTCGACAATGAGCAGTTCTTC.

A few counts support this clone. The V and J genes are TRBV10-3 and TRBJ2-5, with a weak D call TRBD2 (7 bases). The CDR3 has 11 residues. Looked up from germline, CDR1 is ENHRY and CDR2 is SYGVKD. The V end lost 8 bases, the J end lost 9 bases, and 13 bases lay between the germline ends. CDR3 coding DNA: TGTGCCATCGGCGAGGGGGGGCCCCAGTACTTC. It encodes CAIGEGGPQYF.

This clone showed up just once. The gene calls are TRBV7-9 and TRBJ2-5; 7 bases line up with TRBD2. Losses at the gene ends were 3 bases for V and 5 bases for J; bases not matched to a gene: 9. Germline lookup yields CDR1 SEHNR and CDR2 FQNEAQ (reference sequence). This CDR3 has 15 amino acids. The CDR3 DNA reads TGTGCCAGCAGCTTTGGGGGAGGGAGCGTGGAGACCCAGTACTTC. Its protein product is CASSFGGGSVETQYF.

The gene calls are TRBV9 and TRBJ2-7; TRBD2 aligns across 10 bases. The J segment lost 5 bases and the V segment lost 2 bases, leaving 4 bases of the junction unmatched. Per the germline V gene, CDR1 is SGDLS and CDR2 is YYNGEE. This CDR3 spans 14 amino acids. CDR3 sequence: CASSVTGTSDEQYF. The DNA of the CDR3 is TGTGCCAGCAGCGTCACCGGGACTAGCGACGAGCAGTACTTC.

V is TRBV15 and J is TRBJ2-3, with 7 nucleotides matching TRBD2. CDR3 length: 18 amino acids. The V and J ends lost 0 bases and 2 bases, in that order; junction bases with no gene match: 11. CDR1 is LNHNV, CDR2 YYDKDF, per germline (reference sequence). The CDR3 here is CATSREPWGGRDTDTQYF. For the CDR3, the DNA is TGTGCCACCAGCAGAGAGCCTTGGGGAGGGAGGGACACAGATACGCAGTATTTT.

The rearrangement uses TRBV28 and TRBJ1-1, with unresolved D. The germline V gene has CDR1 MDHEN and CDR2 SYDVKM. This CDR3 has 14 amino acids. The V and J ends lost 5 bases and 5 bases respectively, with 15 bases between them. CDR3 bases: TGTGCCAGCAGTCTACCGGGCCCGGGGACTGAAGCTTTCTTT. Protein: CASSLPGPGTEAFF. Together with reference TRBV28 and TRBJ1-1, the CDR3 gives the full variable domain: DVKVTQSSRYLVKRTGEKVFLECVQDMDHENMFWYRQDPGLGLRLIYFSYDVKMKEKGDIPEGYSVSREKKERFSLILESASTNQTSMYLCASSLPGPGTEAFFGQGTRLTVV.

V usage is TRBV2 and J usage is TRBJ2-1; no clear D gene. The V end lost 4 bases, the J end lost 15 bases, and 7 bases lay between the germline ends. This CDR3 has 9 residues. Germline lookup yields CDR1 SNHLY and CDR2 FYNNEI. CDR3 sequence reads: CASSAPWFF. In nucleotides, the CDR3 is TGTGCCAGCAGTGCCCCCTGGTTCTTC.

This chain uses TRBV27 with TRBJ1-4; 8 bases fit TRBD1. V was clipped by 3 bases and J by 5 bases; unmatched bases: 8. This CDR3 comprises 16 residues. Per germline, CDR1 MNHEY and CDR2 SMNVEV (reference sequence). The CDR3 loop is CASSLYQGTGNEKLFF. The CDR3 bases are TGTGCCAGCAGTTTGTATCAGGGGACAGGAAATGAAAAACTGTTTTTT.

This clone was seen more than once but under ten times. The chain has TRBV5-8 and TRBJ1-3; perhaps TRBD1 as D (6 bases). This CDR3 region has 15 residues. Germline V CDR1 and CDR2: SGHTS, YDEGEE. The V end lost 1 base, the J end lost 0 bases, and 8 bases lay between the germline ends. For the CDR3, the DNA is TGTGCCAGCAGCTTGACGACAGGCTCTGGAAACACCATATATTTT. Its protein product is CASSLTTGSGNTIYF. Looking up the rest from reference TRBV5-8 and TRBJ1-3 gives the full variable domain: EAGVTQSPTHLIKTRGQQATLRCSPISGHTSVYWYQQALGLGLQFLLWYDEGEERNRGNFPPRFSGRQFPNYSSELNVNALELEDSALYLCASSLTTGSGNTIYFGEGSWLTVV.

CDR3 nucleotide sequence: TGTGCCAGCAGTGCAAGACAGAGTGAAGCTTTCTTT. Translating gives CASSARQSEAFF. J is TRBJ1-1 and V is TRBV2, with a weak D call TRBD1 (5 bases). The V end was cut by 4 bases, the J end by 7 bases, with 10 bases between. The CDR3 loop spans 12 amino acids. The germline gives CDR1 SNHLY, CDR2 FYNNEI. The whole variable domain, remainder taken from reference TRBV2 and TRBJ1-1, is EPEVTQTPSHQVTQMGQEVILRCVPISNHLYFYWYRQILGQKVEFLVSFYNNEISEKSEIFDDQFSVERPDGSNFTLKIRSTKLEDSAMYFCASSARQSEAFFGQGTRLTVV.

This sequence joins TRBV5-6 and TRBJ1-2; D is unresolved. Germline V lookup: CDR1 SGHDT, CDR2 YYEEEE. V lost 0 bases and J lost 7, with 7 bases in between. The CDR3 extends over 12 amino acids. As DNA, the CDR3 is TGTGCCAGCAGCTTGGGCATGCGTGGCTACACCTTC. It yields the protein CASSLGMRGYTF.